The next 24 T cell receptor beta chains were all read from a single sample in a study of cytomegalovirus exposure and HLA in healthy donors. Vbeta (60) and Jbeta (13) primers were used in the PCR. The method was immunoSEQ multiplex PCR; TCRdb's version includes in-frame clones alone and lacks a portion of them. The repertoire has about 140,000 clones, 73% of them found once; the top ten carry over 1%. Material for sequencing was PBMCs. All receptors derive from a middle-aged woman in good health and CMV-seronegative.

This clone occurred a few times. The chain carries TRBV5-1 and TRBJ2-7, with TRBD1 matching 9 bases. Trimming at V came to 0 bases and at J to 3 bases, leaving 1 base not matched to a gene. CDR1 and CDR2 (germline): SGHRS, YFSETQ. The CDR3 has 14 residues. CDR3 loop: CASSLETGGYEQYF. CDR3 DNA: TGCGCCAGCAGCTTGGAGACAGGGGGCTACGAGCAGTACTTC.

V and J are TRBV9 and TRBJ2-1; TRBD2 aligns across 10 bases. The CDR3 has 15 residues. In germline, CDR1 is SGDLS, CDR2 YYNGEE. Losses at the gene ends were 4 bases for V and 1 base for J; bases not matched to a gene: 2. The CDR3 DNA is TGTGCCAGCAGCCTTAGCGGGGGGTCCTACAATGAGCAGTTCTTC. It is translated as CASSLSGGSYNEQFF.

This clone was found a few times. The rearrangement joins TRBV19 to TRBJ1-1; TRBD1 agrees at 8 bases. The germline CDR1 and CDR2 sequences are LNHDA and SQIVND (reference sequence). The CDR3 spans 13 residues. V lost 8 bases and J lost 4; bases outside the gene matches: 6. The CDR3 nucleotides read TGTGCCAGTTACGAGACAGGGGTCACTGAAGCTTTCTTT. It translates to CASYETGVTEAFF.

This clone was detected only a few times. The chain joins TRBV6-1 to TRBJ1-5; D may be TRBD1 (6 bases). The germline CDR1 and CDR2 sequences are MNHNS and SASEGT. The CDR3 runs 17 residues. V lost 4 bases and J 3 bases, leaving 19 bases between the germline ends. CDR3: CASSGLVNREINQPQHF. The CDR3 nucleotides read TGTGCCAGCAGTGGTCTGGTGAACAGGGAGATCAATCAGCCCCAGCATTTT.

V usage is TRBV9 and J usage is TRBJ2-1, with TRBD2 matching 8 bases. CDR1 and CDR2 (germline): SGDLS, YYNGEE. The V and J ends lost 4 bases and 0 bases, in that order; junction bases with no gene match: 6. The CDR3 runs 16 residues. The DNA for the CDR3 is TGTGCCAGCAGCCCTTTGAGCGGGAGCTCCTACAATGAGCAGTTCTTC. It is translated as CASSPLSGSSYNEQFF.

The V call is TRBV9, the J call TRBJ1-5; no clear D. The length of the CDR3 is 13 residues. Trimming took 2 bases from V and 6 from J, leaving 9 bases between them. In germline, CDR1 is SGDLS, CDR2 YYNGEE. CDR3 loop: CASSVGVSQPQHF. CDR3 DNA: TGTGCCAGCAGCGTGGGAGTAAGTCAGCCCCAGCATTTT. The full variable domain, rest sourced from reference TRBV9 and TRBJ1-5, is DSGVTQTPKHLITATGQRVTLRCSPRSGDLSVYWYQQSLDQGLQFLIQYYNGEERAKGNILERFSAQQFPDLHSELNLSSLELGDSALYFCASSVGVSQPQHFGDGTRLSIL.

With regard to this clone: Its ends do not fully match the called genes, so a read error is possible. The J gene is TRBJ2-5, the V gene TRBV7-7; 10 nucleotides match TRBD1. CDR3 length equals 15 residues. From germline, CDR1 is SSHAT and CDR2 FNYEAQ (reference sequence). The CDR3 region has the DNA TGTGCTAGCAACTCGGGACAGGGGCTCCAAGAGACCCAGTACTTC. It specifies CASNSGQGLQETQYF.

The chain carries TRBV10-2 and TRBJ2-4, with 7 bases that match TRBD2. J gave up 11 bases and V 5 bases, and 12 bases lay outside the gene matches. Per germline, CDR1 WSHSY and CDR2 SAAADI. CDR3 length equals 14 residues. The CDR3 DNA reads TGCGCCAGCAGTTTACAACTAGCGAGACGGGTTCAGTACTTC. Its translation: CASSLQLARRVQYF.

This rearrangement joins TRBV29-1 to TRBJ2-2, with no clear D. The V end lost 6 bases, the J end lost 3 bases, and 5 bases lay between the germline ends. From germline, CDR1 is SQVTM and CDR2 ANQGSEA. The CDR3 has 11 residues. CDR3 loop: CSVGDTGELFF. Written as DNA, the CDR3 is TGCAGCGTAGGAGACACCGGGGAGCTGTTTTTT.

This clone was counted a few times. The rearrangement uses TRBV4-1 and TRBJ1-2, with TRBD1 matching 8 bases. This CDR3 region has 18 residues. With 0 bases clipped from V and 6 bases from J, the junction kept 15 bases outside the gene matches. The germline CDR1 and CDR2 sequences are MGHRA and YSYEKL. The CDR3 region has the DNA TGCGCCAGCAGCCAAGATCTAAGGACAGGGCCTTTCTATGATGGCTACACCTTC. Amino acid sequence: CASSQDLRTGPFYDGYTF.

This chain connects TRBV18 to TRBJ1-1; 7 bases agree with TRBD1. CDR3 length: 14 residues. Trimming removed 2 bases from V and 3 bases from J; junction bases left unmatched: 3. The germline V gene encodes CDR1 KGHSH and CDR2 LQKENI. The CDR3 nucleotides read TGTGCCAGCTCACCAAGCAGGGGGGACACTGAAGCTTTCTTT. Protein: CASSPSRGDTEAFF. Looking up the rest from reference TRBV18 and TRBJ1-1 gives the full variable domain: NAGVMQNPRHLVRRRGQEARLRCSPMKGHSHVYWYRQLPEEGLKFMVYLQKENIIDESGMPKERFSAEFPKEGPSILRIQQVVRGDSAAYFCASSPSRGDTEAFFGQGTRLTVV.

The table lists this clone with a few counts. The rearrangement uses TRBV5-4 and TRBJ1-1; D perhaps matches TRBD1 (5 bases). CDR1 and CDR2 (germline): SGHNT, YYREEE (reference sequence). Trimming left V 2 bases short and J 8 bases short, with 19 bases between. The CDR3 consists of 15 residues. This CDR3 is CASSLGSSGQQEAFF. The CDR3 nucleotides are TGTGCCAGCAGCTTAGGCTCGTCAGGGCAACAGGAAGCTTTCTTT.

This clone appeared a few times. The J gene is TRBJ2-5, the V gene TRBV4-3; the match to TRBD2 covers 8 bases. The CDR3 sequence is 14 residues long. Germline values: CDR1 LGHNA, CDR2 YSLEER. J gave up 1 base and V 4 bases, and 2 bases lay outside the gene matches. CDR3 nucleotides: TGCGCCAGCAGCCCCACTAGCGGCCAAGAGACCCAGTACTTC. Its translation: CASSPTSGQETQYF.

This clone was recorded once. The chain joins TRBV6-1 to TRBJ1-1; TRBD1 aligns across 8 bases. Germline V gene sequence: CDR1 MNHNS, CDR2 SASEGT. The CDR3 contains 14 residues. The junction had 7 bases not matched to a gene; V was cut back by 7 bases and J by 3 bases. The CDR3 protein is CASKQQGGYTEAFF. The CDR3 nucleotides are TGTGCCAGCAAGCAACAGGGGGGTTACACTGAAGCTTTCTTT.

Regarding this clone: One junction end does not reproduce the germline sequence, and a read error may be involved. Other DNA sequences in this sample translate to the same CDR3. This chain uses TRBV7-9 with TRBJ1-4, with TRBD1 as a possible D gene (5 bases). This CDR3 comprises 15 residues. Germline-derived CDR1 and CDR2 are SEHNR and FQNEAQ (reference sequence). In nucleotides, the CDR3 is TGTGCCAGTAGCTTAATTGGCAGGGCAAATGAAAAACTGTTTTTT. Translated: CASSLIGRANEKLFF.

The chain links TRBV7-9 to TRBJ1-1; TRBD1 might be the D (5 bases). Trimming cost V 10 bases and J 4 bases, with 13 bases left between them. This CDR3 contains 12 residues. In germline, CDR1 is SEHNR, CDR2 FQNEAQ (reference sequence). The CDR3 spells CATRGEGTEAFF. In nucleotides, the CDR3 is TGTGCCACCCGAGGGGAGGGCACTGAAGCTTTCTTT.

DNA of the CDR3: TGTGCCAGCAGCTCGGGGGGGCCCCAGCATTTT. This sequence encodes CASSSGGPQHF. The V gene is TRBV13, the J gene TRBJ1-5; TRBD1 is a possible D gene (5 bases). The CDR3 is made up of 11 amino acids. CDR1 and CDR2 from the germline V gene are PRHDT and FYEKMQ (reference sequence). Between the trimmed V and J ends, which lost 4 bases and 9 bases, there was a span of 7 bases. The full variable domain, in which reference TRBV13 and TRBJ1-5 provide the parts outside the CDR3, is AAGVIQSPRHLIKEKRETATLKCYPIPRHDTVYWYQQGPGQDPQFLISFYEKMQSDKGSIPDRFSAQQFSDYHSELNMSSLELGDSALYFCASSSGGPQHFGDGTRLSIL.

The genes are TRBV7-2 and TRBJ1-5; TRBD1 might be the D (6 bases). The CDR3 spans 15 residues. Germline V gene lookup returns CDR1 SGHTA and CDR2 FQGNSA. V dropped 5 bases and J dropped 2 bases, with 13 bases sitting between them. DNA for the CDR3: TGTGCCAGCAGCGGGGGACATGGGGGCAATCAGCCCCAGCATTTT. Protein: CASSGGHGGNQPQHF. The full variable domain, its missing parts supplied by reference TRBV7-2 and TRBJ1-5, is GAGVSQSPSNKVTEKGKDVELRCDPISGHTALYWYRQSLGQGLEFLIYFQGNSAPDKSGLPSDRFSAERTGGSVSTLTIQRTQQEDSAVYLCASSGGHGGNQPQHFGDGTRLSIL.

The rearrangement joins TRBV18 to TRBJ1-1; TRBD1 aligns across 7 bases. The CDR3 length is 13 residues. V was clipped by 3 bases and J by 5 bases; unmatched bases: 3. The germline V gene encodes CDR1 KGHSH and CDR2 LQKENI. The CDR3 DNA is TGTGCCAGCTCACCGGACAGGTTAACTGAAGCTTTCTTT. This codes for CASSPDRLTEAFF. The entire variable domain, with the rest obtained from reference TRBV18 and TRBJ1-1, is as follows: NAGVMQNPRHLVRRRGQEARLRCSPMKGHSHVYWYRQLPEEGLKFMVYLQKENIIDESGMPKERFSAEFPKEGPSILRIQQVVRGDSAAYFCASSPDRLTEAFFGQGTRLTVV.

V and J are TRBV9 and TRBJ1-4, with D uncertain. The CDR3 totals 16 residues. Deletions cut 0 bases from V and 0 bases from J, with 9 bases between. The germline CDR1 and CDR2 sequences are SGDLS and YYNGEE. CDR3 nucleotides: TGTGCCAGCAGCGTAGCAGGCGAAACAACTAATGAAAAACTGTTTTTT. Translating it yields CASSVAGETTNEKLFF.

The chain employs TRBV12-5 and TRBJ1-3; the match to TRBD1 covers 8 bases. In germline, CDR1 is LGHNT, CDR2 FRNRAP. Unmatched junction bases numbered 6, after V lost 6 bases and J lost 5 bases. This CDR3 has 14 amino acids. The CDR3 region has the DNA TGTGCTAGTGGCTCCGGACAGGGAAGAAACACCATATATTTT. Protein sequence: CASGSGQGRNTIYF.

As concerns this clone: The germline gene is not matched at one end of the junction; a read error may be the cause. V usage is TRBV7-9 and J usage is TRBJ1-1; 7 bases map to TRBD1. CDR1 SEHNR and CDR2 FQNEAQ come from the germline V gene (reference sequence). The CDR3 has 15 amino acids. CDR3 in DNA: TGTTCCAGCAGCTCAGGGGGGCTTGAAGGGACTGAAGCTTTCTTT. It translates to CSSSSGGLEGTEAFF.

CDR3 region: CASSRRSGGTQYF. The CDR3, as DNA: TGTGCCAGTAGTAGACGTTCCGGGGGGACCCAGTACTTC. The rearrangement joins TRBV19 to TRBJ2-5; tentatively, D is TRBD2 (6 bases). The CDR3 runs to 13 residues. Germline V lookup: CDR1 LNHDA, CDR2 SQIVND (reference sequence). Trimming took 4 bases from V and 7 from J, leaving 13 bases between them.

The V call is TRBV14, the J call TRBJ2-3; D is possibly TRBD1 (5 bases). Trimming shortened V by 4 bases and J by 0 bases, and 11 bases separated the two germline ends. This CDR3 has 15 amino acids. CDR1 and CDR2 (germline): SGHDN, FVKESK. The CDR3 DNA reads as TGTGCCAGCAGCCCCATTGACAGAAGCACAGATACGCAGTATTTT. It yields the protein CASSPIDRSTDTQYF.